This TCR beta chain is drawn from a study of control samples from healthy donors and cancer patients. Using immunoSEQ multiplex PCR, the repertoire was profiled, and TCRdb retains in-frame clones only, with some absent. The sample includes around 100,000 clones, roughly 87% of them seen just once. Trimming cost V 2 bases and J 9 bases; bases outside gene matches: 8. Germline CDR1 and CDR2: SGDLS and YYNGEE. CDR3 size: 14 residues. Sequenced: blood. The chain employs TRBV9 and TRBJ2-1, with TRBD2 identical over 7 bases. This sequence originates from a woman aged 45-60 years in good health. The DNA of the CDR3 is TGTGCCAGCAGCGTGAGACCCGGGGGGAGTGAGCAGTTCTTC. As protein: CASSVRPGGSEQFF.